This is a list of T cell receptor beta chains from one sample in a study of shared clonotypes between healthy human individuals. Measured with immunoSEQ multiplex PCR; TCRdb has only the in-frame clones, and not every one. The table shows some 480,000 clones, with 79% occurring only once. Material for sequencing was PBMCs. The receptor set was obtained from a woman aged 40 to 50 in good health. Some clones in this sample may be carry-over from other donors' samples. Both conserved end residues are part of each CDR3. The order of the fields is D gene, clone size, V gene, CDR3 protein. D genes are given only for firm matches. Only part of the rows carry a size: once, few, many, or a class if the clone is expanded.

.	.	TRBV27	CASSLVGGDQPQHF
.	.	TRBV7-3	CASSSRDSHKRTDTQYF
TRBD1	.	TRBV18	CASSPWAGGKSGYTF
.	.	TRBV6-1	CASSGDTSSYNSPLHF
.	few	TRBV7-9	CASSPRVLAGTDTQYF
TRBD2	.	TRBV28	CASFGREIGELFF
TRBD2	.	TRBV5-5	CASSSVAGSSEQYF
TRBD2	.	TRBV5-1	CASSLDRLASNEQFF
TRBD1	many	TRBV30	CAWRWTGAGYGYTF
.	.	TRBV4-1	CASSQGWLPPETQYF
.	.	TRBV10-2	CASSRAGELFF
.	.	TRBV11-2	CASSLEGRRGTDTQYF
TRBD2	.	TRBV9	CASSPSGSVPYEQYF
TRBD1	.	TRBV6-1	CASSGTGGLREKLFF
.	.	TRBV6-6	CASSIQDRGKLFF
.	.	TRBV7-3	CASSSYSAGELFF
TRBD2	.	TRBV19	CASRPNAGTSGRAGYEQYF
.	.	TRBV27	CASCRDPGMHTQYF
TRBD2	.	TRBV18	CASSTSGRHNYEQYF
.	.	TRBV7-6	CASSPHENTEAFF
TRBD2	.	TRBV28	CASSLPFPLAASNTGELFF
.	.	TRBV18	CASSPRGTIYNEQFF
.	.	TRBV7-2	CASSLVGGLSYEQYF
TRBD1	few	TRBV5-4	CASSIDRGETGFYTF
.	.	TRBV6-6	CASSYSVLGNTEAFF
TRBD2	.	TRBV19	CASSISSGSGYEQFF
TRBD2	.	TRBV7-9	CASSLGGGSGETQYF
.	.	TRBV5-4	CASSLPGFGGTQYF
.	.	TRBV2	CASSEQGPGNTIYF
TRBD2	.	TRBV4-2	CASSQVGLAGGTPYNEQFF
.	.	TRBV5-1	CASSLQRGVDGYTF
.	.	TRBV19	CASSMTENTEAFF
TRBD2	.	TRBV7-6	CASSFRGSPYEQYF
.	.	TRBV5-1	CASSYGSLEETQYF
TRBD2	.	TRBV6-5	CASRRAGYGGNEQFF
.	.	TRBV28	CANQRGWGNTIYF
.	.	TRBV4-2	CASSQERAGNSPLHF
.	.	TRBV27	CASTSTGTYGYTF
.	once	TRBV18	CASSNANTGELFF
TRBD1	.	TRBV4-1	CASSQPTGGNEQFF
TRBD2	.	TRBV10-3	CAIRALAGGSSYNEQFF
.	.	TRBV25-1	CASSLSLTLGTQYF
TRBD2	.	TRBV5-4	CASSLPTTSGRETQYF
.	.	TRBV5-1	CASSLGSGGIYEQYF
TRBD2	once	TRBV10-2	CASSVPSSGRVRFSYEQYF
TRBD2	.	TRBV7-9	CASSSWLGTSGVNEQFF
.	.	TRBV18	CASSPGTEYGYTF
TRBD2	many	TRBV5-4	CASSLASGNTGELFF
.	.	TRBV7-3	CASSLEPVPGYEQFF
.	.	TRBV5-1	CASRFESDTQYF
.	.	TRBV28	CASSLPGWETQYF
.	.	TRBV27	CASRGTRRVYEQYF
.	few	TRBV6-1	CASSEVAGATYEQYF
.	.	TRBV5-1	CASSLSGLDSGNTIYF
TRBD2	.	TRBV2	CASSDAGGPYNEQFF